A single sample is the source of the 23 T cell receptor beta chains below, sequenced in a study of T-cell reconstitution after alpha-beta-depleted transplantation in children. Construction of the TCRbeta library involved unique molecular identifiers. TCRdb reprocessed the PCR reads via MiXCR and lists one record per CDR3 protein. The sample yields 450,000 to 550,000 distinct CDR3 sequences, about 10% seen once. The material was PBMCs, mostly from graft donor cells, obtained 180 days after TCRalphabeta/CD19-depleted stem cell transplant. The origin of the receptors is a female patient aged 2-15 years who had a stem cell transplant for aplastic anemia, so the T cells may come from the graft donor.

The chain recombines TRBV9 with TRBJ2-2, with no clear D. CDR3 size: 13 residues. Germline V gene sequence: CDR1 SGDLS, CDR2 YYNGEE. V lost 0 bases and J lost 7, with 7 bases in between. As DNA, the CDR3 is TGTGCCAGCAGCGTAGGGGTGGGCGGGGAGCTGTTTTTT. Its protein product is CASSVGVGGELFF.

This clonotype was observed a few times. V gene TRBV7-2 combines with J gene TRBJ1-6; D uncertain. V lost 1 base, J lost 8 bases, and 12 bases lay in between. Germline CDR1 and CDR2: SGHTA and FQGNSA. The CDR3 length is 15 residues. The CDR3 loop is CASSLVGQTYSPLHF. In DNA form, the CDR3 reads TGTGCCAGCAGCTTAGTGGGCCAGACTTATTCACCCCTCCACTTT.

On this clonotype itself: Since no conserved phenylalanine or tryptophan closes the CDR3, a read error is the likely cause. The rearrangement uses TRBV12-3 or TRBV12-4 and TRBJ2-7; TRBD2 aligns across 7 bases. After removal of 3 bases from V and 4 bases from J, the junction contained 9 bases not matched to a gene. This CDR3 contains 15 residues. CDR3 sequence reads: CASSFLPGTKYEQYL. In DNA form, the CDR3 reads TGTGCCAGCAGTTTCCTACCCGGGACTAAATACGAGCAGTACTTG.

This clonotype was observed a handful of times. The chain has TRBV7-9 and TRBJ1-2; 8 bases are shared with TRBD1. V shed 2 bases, J shed 8 bases, and the junction held 4 bases outside the gene matches. This CDR3 is built from 13 residues. Germline CDR1 and CDR2: SEHNR and FQNEAQ (reference sequence). CDR3 loop: CASSLRTGYGYTF. CDR3 nucleotide sequence: TGTGCCAGCAGCTTACGGACAGGGTACGGCTACACCTTC. The entire variable domain, with the rest obtained from reference TRBV7-9 and TRBJ1-2, is as follows: DTGVSQNPRHKITKRGQNVTFRCDPISEHNRLYWYRQTLGQGPEFLTYFQNEAQLEKSRLLSDRFSAERPKGSFSTLEIQRTEQGDSAMYLCASSLRTGYGYTFGSGTRLTVV.

The V and J genes are TRBV28 and TRBJ1-5; 8 nucleotides align to TRBD1. V lost 3 bases, J lost 4 bases, and 5 bases stayed unmatched. Germline CDR1 and CDR2: MDHEN and SYDVKM. The CDR3 sequence is 15 residues long. The CDR3 DNA reads TGTGCCAGCAGTTTTAGGGACAGGAAAAATCAGCCCCAGCATTTT. It codes for CASSFRDRKNQPQHF. The whole variable domain, remainder taken from reference TRBV28 and TRBJ1-5, is DVKVTQSSRYLVKRTGEKVFLECVQDMDHENMFWYRQDPGLGLRLIYFSYDVKMKEKGDIPEGYSVSREKKERFSLILESASTNQTSMYLCASSFRDRKNQPQHFGDGTRLSIL.

The CDR3 DNA follows: TGCAGTGCTAGTTGGGACACTGAAGCTTTCTTT. Its protein product is CSASWDTEAFF. The chain couples TRBV20-1 to TRBJ1-1; no clear D gene. Germline V gene data show CDR1 as DFQATT and CDR2 as SNEGSKA (reference sequence). CDR3 length: 11 residues. With 3 bases removed from V and 3 bases from J, the gap between germline ends came to 5 bases.

The sample holds many counts of this clonotype. Relative to the germline gene, one junction end is altered; a read error may explain this. The chain uses TRBV7-2 and TRBJ2-5; D may be TRBD2 (5 bases). The CDR3 extends over 11 amino acids. Germline values: CDR1 SGHTA, CDR2 FQGNSA. In DNA form, the CDR3 reads TGTGCCACCAGCCGAGGGGAGACCCAGTACTTC. This codes for CATSRGETQYF.

Points on this clonotype: The DNA is omitted, as the CDR3 cannot be located on it reliably, and the CDR3 follows TCRdb's listing. The CDR3 is CASSKVGVGILCDTQYF. The rearrangement uses TRBV21-1 and TRBJ2-3; TRBD1 is taken as the D call from the table, unchecked against the DNA. TRBV21-1 is termed a pseudogene. The CDR3 extends over 17 residues, inclusive of both ends.

In this sample, this clonotype turned up a few times. The CDR3 sequence: CASIGPVSYNEQFF. CDR3 nucleotide sequence: TGTGCCAGCATAGGCCCCGTATCCTACAATGAGCAGTTCTTC. The J gene is TRBJ2-1, the V gene TRBV12-3 or TRBV12-4; D call uncertain. The CDR3 length is 14 residues. Trimming shortened V by 7 bases and J by 1 base, and 11 bases separated the two germline ends.

This clonotype was seen only a few times. The rearrangement links TRBV14 to TRBJ2-3; the D gene is possibly TRBD2 (6 bases). The CDR3 extends over 15 amino acids. Germline V lookup: CDR1 SGHDN, CDR2 FVKESK. The V end lost 0 bases, the J end lost 6 bases, and 13 bases lay between the germline ends. In nucleotides, the CDR3 is TGTGCCAGCAGCCAAGACTGGGAGGCCGAGGATACGCAGTATTTT. Protein: CASSQDWEAEDTQYF.

In its sample, this clonotype was seen a few times. This chain joins TRBV6-2 or TRBV6-3 and TRBJ2-2; TRBD1 agrees at 7 bases. Losses at the gene ends were 2 bases for V and 4 bases for J; bases not matched to a gene: 4. CDR1 is MNHEY and CDR2 is SVGEGT in the germline V gene. This CDR3 is built from 15 residues. The CDR3 loop is CASSYDRVATGELFF. The CDR3 DNA follows: TGTGCCAGCAGTTACGACAGGGTGGCCACCGGGGAGCTGTTTTTT.

The chain has TRBV4-3 and TRBJ2-7, with 13 positions matching TRBD2. Germline V gives CDR1 LGHNA, CDR2 YSLEER. V trimming: 1 base; J trimming: 4 bases; junction bases outside the gene matches: 4. The length of the CDR3 is 16 residues. The CDR3: CASSQGGLAGMYEQYF. CDR3 sequence (DNA): TGCGCCAGCAGCCAAGGGGGACTAGCGGGAATGTACGAGCAGTACTTC.

The chain recombines TRBV6-6 with TRBJ2-2; D is unclear. CDR1 and CDR2 (germline): MNHNY, SVGAGI (reference sequence). V lost 8 bases and J 8 bases, leaving 9 bases between the germline ends. The CDR3 spans 11 residues. The CDR3 DNA sequence: TGTGCCAGCTACAGTGGGGGGGAGCTGTTTTTT. Protein: CASYSGGELFF.

The chain carries TRBV11-2 and TRBJ1-4; 9 nucleotides align to TRBD1. V was pared by 8 bases and J by 11 bases, with 9 bases of the junction left unmatched. The CDR3 is 13 residues long. Germline V gene lookup returns CDR1 SGHAT and CDR2 FQNNGV. This CDR3 is CASGRTGALKLFF. The CDR3 nucleotides read TGTGCCAGCGGACGGACAGGGGCGCTTAAACTGTTTTTT.

As concerns this clonotype: Given a much more abundant clone one base away, this may be a read error. The chain recombines TRBV7-2 with TRBJ2-1, with unresolved D. V dropped 2 bases and J dropped 9 bases, with 8 bases sitting between them. The CDR3 is made up of 12 amino acids. CDR1 is SGHTA, CDR2 FQGNSA, per germline. The DNA of the CDR3 is TGTGCCAGCAGCTTATCGAGCACTGAGCAGTTCTTC. Translated: CASSLSSTEQFF.

The chain couples TRBV28 to TRBJ1-1, with 7 nucleotides matching TRBD1. Germline V gene lookup returns CDR1 MDHEN and CDR2 SYDVKM. The CDR3 has 14 amino acids. With V trimmed by 2 bases and J by 4 bases, 4 bases remained unmatched. The CDR3 reads CASSLLTGPTEAFF. CDR3 DNA: TGTGCCAGCAGTTTACTGACAGGGCCCACTGAAGCTTTCTTT.

This clonotype has a count of ten or more. The chain carries TRBV28 and TRBJ1-6; D possibly corresponds to TRBD1 (6 bases). The germline V gene has CDR1 MDHEN and CDR2 SYDVKM. This CDR3 contains 12 residues. Trimming pared 7 bases from V and 10 bases from J, leaving 11 bases between. The CDR3: CASNVRGSPLHF. As DNA, the CDR3 is TGTGCCAGCAATGTCAGGGGATCACCCCTCCACTTT.

This clonotype has a handful of counts. CDR3 bases: TGTGCCAGCAGTGCACCGGGATCAACTAATGAAAAACTGTTTTTT. Translated: CASSAPGSTNEKLFF. V gene TRBV25-1 combines with J gene TRBJ1-4; no clear D. Trimming cost V 4 bases and J 0 bases, with 9 bases left between them. Looked up from germline, CDR1 is MGHDK and CDR2 is SYGVNS. The CDR3 has 15 residues. Variable domain in full (rest from reference TRBV25-1 and TRBJ1-4): EADIYQTPRYLVIGTGKKITLECSQTMGHDKMYWYQQDPGMELHLIHYSYGVNSTEKGDLSSESTVSRIRTEHFPLTLESARPSHTSQYLCASSAPGSTNEKLFFGSGTQLSVL.

This clonotype came up many times. V and J are TRBV12-3 or TRBV12-4 and TRBJ2-1, with D uncertain. This CDR3 comprises 16 residues. Trimming took off 5 bases at V and 5 bases at J, with 19 bases between the two ends. The CDR3 here is CASSRRRLEDNNEQFF. The CDR3 coding sequence is TGTGCCAGCAGTCGTCGTCGACTGGAAGATAACAATGAGCAGTTCTTC.

About this clonotype itself: Possible read error: a much larger clone is one base away. The rearrangement links TRBV24-1 to TRBJ2-1, with a tentative D call TRBD1 (5 bases). Germline CDR1 is KGHDR and CDR2 is SFDVKD. V lost 7 bases, J lost 0 bases, and 12 bases lay in between. The CDR3 sequence is 15 residues long. For the CDR3, the DNA is TGTGCCACCAGCAAGGGGCGCCTCTCCTACAATGAGCAGTTCTTC. It yields the protein CATSKGRLSYNEQFF.

The gene calls are TRBV15 and TRBJ1-2; 7 bases align to TRBD1. The J segment lost 5 bases and the V segment lost 0 bases, leaving 30 bases of the junction unmatched. The germline V gene encodes CDR1 LNHNV and CDR2 YYDKDF (reference sequence). The CDR3 length is 23 residues. The CDR3 region has the DNA TGTGCCACCAGCAGAGATACTTTTCCCTTTGGACAGGACTCATCTCAGGGGTTTTATGGCTACACCTTC. It codes for CATSRDTFPFGQDSSQGFYGYTF.

This clonotype turned up a few times. The V and J genes are TRBV12-3 or TRBV12-4 and TRBJ2-1, with D possibly matching TRBD1 (5 bases). V lost 5 bases and J lost 3, with 17 bases in between. CDR3 length: 16 residues. The CDR3 DNA follows: TGTGCCAGCAGTGAAACTTCAGGGATTCACTACAATGAGCAGTTCTTC. Translated, it gives CASSETSGIHYNEQFF.

This clonotype has a count of ten or more. This chain uses TRBV7-9 with TRBJ2-1; possible D gene TRBD1, 5 bases. Germline CDR1 SEHNR, CDR2 FQNEAQ (reference sequence). V shed 5 bases and J shed 10 bases, with 12 bases lying between them. The CDR3 spans 12 residues. The CDR3 sequence is CASSPQADEQFF. DNA of the CDR3: TGTGCCAGCAGCCCACAGGCAGACGAGCAGTTCTTC.